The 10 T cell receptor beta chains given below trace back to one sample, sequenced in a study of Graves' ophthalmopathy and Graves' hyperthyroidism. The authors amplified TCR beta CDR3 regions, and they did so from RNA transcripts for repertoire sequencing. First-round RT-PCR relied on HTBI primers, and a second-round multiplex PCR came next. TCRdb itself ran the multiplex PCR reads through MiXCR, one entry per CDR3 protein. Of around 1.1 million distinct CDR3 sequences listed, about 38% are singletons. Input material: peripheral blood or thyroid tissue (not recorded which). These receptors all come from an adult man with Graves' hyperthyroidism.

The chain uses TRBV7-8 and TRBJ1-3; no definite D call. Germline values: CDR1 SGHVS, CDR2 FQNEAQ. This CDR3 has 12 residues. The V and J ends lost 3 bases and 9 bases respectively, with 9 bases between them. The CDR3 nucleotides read TGTGCCAGCAGCTTCCTGGACTCCACCATATATTTT. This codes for CASSFLDSTIYF.

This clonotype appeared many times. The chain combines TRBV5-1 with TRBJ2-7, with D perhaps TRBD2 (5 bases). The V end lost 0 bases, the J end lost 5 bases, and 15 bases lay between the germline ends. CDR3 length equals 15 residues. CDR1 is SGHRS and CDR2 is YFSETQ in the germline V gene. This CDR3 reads CASSLVEGRRNEQYF. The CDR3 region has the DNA TGCGCCAGCAGCTTGGTAGAGGGTCGTCGCAACGAGCAGTACTTC. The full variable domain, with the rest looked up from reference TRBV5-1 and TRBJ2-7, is KAGVTQTPRYLIKTRGQQVTLSCSPISGHRSVSWYQQTPGQGLQFLFEYFSETQRNKGNFPGRFSGRQFSNSRSEMNVSTLELGDSALYLCASSLVEGRRNEQYFGPGTRLTVT.

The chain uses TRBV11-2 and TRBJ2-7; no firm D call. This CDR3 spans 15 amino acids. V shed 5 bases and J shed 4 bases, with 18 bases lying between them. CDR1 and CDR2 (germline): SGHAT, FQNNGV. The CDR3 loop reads CASSRRTVFMYEQYF. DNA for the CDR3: TGTGCCAGCAGCCGACGCACAGTGTTTATGTACGAGCAGTACTTC.

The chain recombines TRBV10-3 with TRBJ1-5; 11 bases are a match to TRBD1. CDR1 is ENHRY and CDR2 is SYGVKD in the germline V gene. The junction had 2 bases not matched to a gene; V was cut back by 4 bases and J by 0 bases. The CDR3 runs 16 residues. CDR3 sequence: CAISVGTGGSNQPQHF. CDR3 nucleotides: TGTGCCATCAGTGTCGGGACAGGGGGTAGCAATCAGCCCCAGCATTTT.

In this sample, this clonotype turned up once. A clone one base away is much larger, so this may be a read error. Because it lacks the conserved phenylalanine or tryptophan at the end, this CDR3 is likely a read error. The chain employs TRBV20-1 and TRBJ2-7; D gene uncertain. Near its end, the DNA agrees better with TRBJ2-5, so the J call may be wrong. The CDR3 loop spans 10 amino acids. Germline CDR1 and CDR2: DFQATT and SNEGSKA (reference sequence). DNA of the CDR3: TGCAGTGCTAGAGCTCAGACCCAGTACTGC. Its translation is CSARAQTQYC.

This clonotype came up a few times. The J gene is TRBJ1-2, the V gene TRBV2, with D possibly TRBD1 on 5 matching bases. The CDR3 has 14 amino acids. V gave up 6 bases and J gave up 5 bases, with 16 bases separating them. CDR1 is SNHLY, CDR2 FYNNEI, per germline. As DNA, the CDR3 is TGTGCCAGCAGCAAAGGGGATTTTCGGTATGGCTACACCTTC. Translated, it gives CASSKGDFRYGYTF.

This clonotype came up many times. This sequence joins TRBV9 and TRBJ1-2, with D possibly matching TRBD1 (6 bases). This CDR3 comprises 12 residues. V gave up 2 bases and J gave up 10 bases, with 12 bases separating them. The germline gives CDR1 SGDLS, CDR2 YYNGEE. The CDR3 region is CASSVGGLIYTF. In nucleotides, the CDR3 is TGTGCCAGCAGCGTTGGGGGGCTGATCTACACCTTC.

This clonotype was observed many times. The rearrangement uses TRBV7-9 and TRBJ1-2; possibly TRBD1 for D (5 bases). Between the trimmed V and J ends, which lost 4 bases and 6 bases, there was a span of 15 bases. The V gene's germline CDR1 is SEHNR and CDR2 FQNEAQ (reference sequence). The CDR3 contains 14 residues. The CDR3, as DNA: TGTGCCAGCAGCTATTGGACACCGGGGGATGGCTACACCTTC. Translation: CASSYWTPGDGYTF.

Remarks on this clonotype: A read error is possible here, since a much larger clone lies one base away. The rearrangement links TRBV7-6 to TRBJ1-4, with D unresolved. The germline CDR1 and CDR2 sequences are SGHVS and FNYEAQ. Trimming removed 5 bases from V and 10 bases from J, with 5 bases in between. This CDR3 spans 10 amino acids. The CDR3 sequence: CASSDLKLFF. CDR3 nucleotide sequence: TGTGCCAGCAGCGACTTAAAACTGTTTTTT.

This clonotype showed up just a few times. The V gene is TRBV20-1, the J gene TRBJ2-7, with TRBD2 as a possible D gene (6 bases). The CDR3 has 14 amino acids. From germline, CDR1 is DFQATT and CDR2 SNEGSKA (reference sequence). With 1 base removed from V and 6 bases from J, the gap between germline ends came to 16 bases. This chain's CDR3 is CSARGEREYGEQYF. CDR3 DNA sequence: TGCAGTGCTAGAGGGGAACGGGAGTATGGCGAGCAGTACTTC.